The clone carrying this T cell receptor beta chain was seen a handful of times. Its target is unknown. Per the germline V gene, CDR1 is SGHNT and CDR2 is YENEEA. The V and J ends lost 6 bases and 3 bases, in that order; junction bases with no gene match: 2. The CDR3 contains 12 residues. Those with chemo-refractory metastatic non-small-cell lung cancer were treated with focal radiation combined with CTLA-4 blockade using ipilimumab. The sample is drawn from a study of radiotherapy plus CTLA-4 blockade in lung cancer. TCRdb keeps only in-frame clones here, not all; method: immunoSEQ multiplex PCR. The sample records 55,000 to 80,000 clones, roughly 78% being singletons. Study-level results: Among reported predictors of response, early blood T cell clone dynamics with interferon-beta performed best. TCR clones from tumors expanded in blood after radiotherapy plus ipilimumab.

Sequenced material: peripheral blood, taken from a patient treated with radiotherapy plus ipilimumab. V gene TRBV11-3 combines with J gene TRBJ2-7; 7 bases line up with TRBD2. This TCR came from a human donor with non-small cell lung cancer who had a complete response to radiotherapy plus ipilimumab. CDR3 sequence: CASSPGGYEQYV. The CDR3 DNA sequence: TGTGCCAGCAGTCCGGGGGGCTACGAGCAGTACGTC.